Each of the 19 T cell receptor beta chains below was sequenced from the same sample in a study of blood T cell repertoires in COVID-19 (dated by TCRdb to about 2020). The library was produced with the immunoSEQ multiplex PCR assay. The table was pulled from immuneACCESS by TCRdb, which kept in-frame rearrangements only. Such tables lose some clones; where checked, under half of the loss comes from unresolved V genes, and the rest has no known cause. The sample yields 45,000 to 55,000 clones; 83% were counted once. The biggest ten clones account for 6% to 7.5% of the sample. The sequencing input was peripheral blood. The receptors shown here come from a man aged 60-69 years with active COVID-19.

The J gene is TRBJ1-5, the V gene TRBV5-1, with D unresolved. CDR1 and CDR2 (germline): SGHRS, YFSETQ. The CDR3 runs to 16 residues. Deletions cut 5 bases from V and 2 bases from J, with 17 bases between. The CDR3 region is CASSEGGRGGNQPQHF. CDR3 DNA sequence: TGCGCCAGCAGTGAAGGAGGGCGAGGTGGCAATCAGCCCCAGCATTTT.

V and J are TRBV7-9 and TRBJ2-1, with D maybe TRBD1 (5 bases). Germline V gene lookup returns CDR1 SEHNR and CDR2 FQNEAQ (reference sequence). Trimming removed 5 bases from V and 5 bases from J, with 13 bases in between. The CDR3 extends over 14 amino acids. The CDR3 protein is CASSPGQGNNEQFF. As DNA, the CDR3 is TGTGCCAGCAGCCCAGGGCAGGGTAACAATGAGCAGTTCTTC.

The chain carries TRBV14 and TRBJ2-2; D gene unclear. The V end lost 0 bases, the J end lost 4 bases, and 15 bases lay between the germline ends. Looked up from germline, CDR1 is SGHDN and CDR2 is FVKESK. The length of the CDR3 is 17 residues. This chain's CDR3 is CASSQDPGFQLTGELFF. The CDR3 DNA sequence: TGTGCCAGCAGCCAAGACCCCGGGTTCCAGCTCACCGGGGAGCTGTTTTTT.

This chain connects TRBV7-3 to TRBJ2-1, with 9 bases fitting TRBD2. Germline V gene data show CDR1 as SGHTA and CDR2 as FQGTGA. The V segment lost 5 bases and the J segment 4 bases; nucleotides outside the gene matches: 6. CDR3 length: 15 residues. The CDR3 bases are TGTGCCAGCAGCCTTAGCGGGAGTCAGTACAATGAGCAGTTCTTC. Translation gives CASSLSGSQYNEQFF.

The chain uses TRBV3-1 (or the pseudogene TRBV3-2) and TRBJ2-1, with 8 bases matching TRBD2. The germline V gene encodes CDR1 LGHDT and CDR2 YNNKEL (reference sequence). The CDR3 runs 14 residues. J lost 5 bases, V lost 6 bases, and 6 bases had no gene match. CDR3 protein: CASSLAGSHNEQFF. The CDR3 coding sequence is TGTGCCAGCAGTTTAGCGGGGAGCCACAATGAGCAGTTCTTC.

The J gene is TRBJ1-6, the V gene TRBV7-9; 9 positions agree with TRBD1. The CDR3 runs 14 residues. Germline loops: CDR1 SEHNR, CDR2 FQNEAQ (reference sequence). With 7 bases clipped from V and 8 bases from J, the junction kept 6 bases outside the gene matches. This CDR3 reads CASTTDRGYSPLHF. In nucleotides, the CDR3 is TGTGCCAGCACCACGGACAGGGGATATTCACCCCTCCACTTT.

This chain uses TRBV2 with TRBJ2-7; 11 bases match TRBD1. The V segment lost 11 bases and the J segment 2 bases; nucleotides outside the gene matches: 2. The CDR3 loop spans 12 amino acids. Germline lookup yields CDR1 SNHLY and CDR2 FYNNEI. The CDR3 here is CAGGQGAYEQYF. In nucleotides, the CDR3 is TGTGCCGGGGGACAGGGGGCCTACGAGCAGTACTTC.

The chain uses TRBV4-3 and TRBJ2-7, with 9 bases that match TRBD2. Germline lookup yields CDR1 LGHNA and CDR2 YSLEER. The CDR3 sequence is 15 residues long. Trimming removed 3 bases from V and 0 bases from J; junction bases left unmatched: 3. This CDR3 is CASSQGLALSYEQYF. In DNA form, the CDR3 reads TGCGCCAGCAGCCAGGGACTAGCCCTCTCCTACGAGCAGTACTTC.

CDR3 in amino acids: CAISGGNYGYTF. The CDR3 DNA reads as TGTGCCATCAGCGGGGGGAACTATGGCTACACCTTC. The chain joins TRBV10-3 to TRBJ1-2; weak D call: TRBD1 (5 bases). CDR1 is ENHRY, CDR2 SYGVKD, per germline. The CDR3 runs 12 residues. V gave up 6 bases and J gave up 2 bases, with 7 bases separating them.

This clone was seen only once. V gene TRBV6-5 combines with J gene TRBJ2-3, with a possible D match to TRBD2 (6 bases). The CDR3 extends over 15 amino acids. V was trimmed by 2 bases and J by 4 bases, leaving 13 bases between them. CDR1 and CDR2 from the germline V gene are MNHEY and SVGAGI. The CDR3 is CASSYAGPPADTQYF. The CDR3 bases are TGTGCCAGCAGTTACGCGGGACCGCCAGCAGATACGCAGTATTTT.

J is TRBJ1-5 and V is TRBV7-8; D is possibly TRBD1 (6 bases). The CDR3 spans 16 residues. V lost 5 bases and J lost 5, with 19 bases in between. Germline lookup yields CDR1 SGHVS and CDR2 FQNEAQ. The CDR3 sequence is CASSRGGGARDQPQHF. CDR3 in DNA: TGTGCCAGCAGCCGGGGTGGGGGCGCAAGGGATCAGCCCCAGCATTTT.

The CDR3 here is CASSKDSTYEQYF. CDR3 nucleotides: TGTGCCAGTAGCAAGGACAGCACCTACGAGCAGTACTTC. This chain joins TRBV19 and TRBJ2-7; D possibly corresponds to TRBD1 (6 bases). The CDR3 runs 13 residues. The germline gives CDR1 LNHDA, CDR2 SQIVND (reference sequence). Trimming pared 6 bases from V and 2 bases from J, leaving 11 bases between.

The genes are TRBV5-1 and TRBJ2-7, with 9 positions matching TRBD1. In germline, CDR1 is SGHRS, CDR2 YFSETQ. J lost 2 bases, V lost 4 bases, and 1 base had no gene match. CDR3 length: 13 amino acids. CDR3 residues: CASSRQGAYEQYF. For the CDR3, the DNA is TGCGCCAGCAGCCGACAGGGGGCCTACGAGCAGTACTTC. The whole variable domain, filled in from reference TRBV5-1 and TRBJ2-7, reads KAGVTQTPRYLIKTRGQQVTLSCSPISGHRSVSWYQQTPGQGLQFLFEYFSETQRNKGNFPGRFSGRQFSNSRSEMNVSTLELGDSALYLCASSRQGAYEQYFGPGTRLTVT.

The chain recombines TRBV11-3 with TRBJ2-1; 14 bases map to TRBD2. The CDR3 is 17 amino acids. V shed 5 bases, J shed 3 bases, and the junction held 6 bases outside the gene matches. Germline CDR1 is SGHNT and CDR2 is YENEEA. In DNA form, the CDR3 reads TGTGCCAGCAGCCCGCGGACTAGCGGGGGGAACTACAATGAGCAGTTCTTC. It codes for CASSPRTSGGNYNEQFF.

In DNA form, the CDR3 reads TGTGCCAGCAGCCCCCCGCGGGAGGGATGGGGCTACACCTTC. Its translation: CASSPPREGWGYTF. This chain uses TRBV7-2 with TRBJ1-2; D not certain. V lost 5 bases, J lost 8 bases, and 18 bases lay in between. Germline CDR1 SGHTA, CDR2 FQGNSA. The CDR3 consists of 14 residues.

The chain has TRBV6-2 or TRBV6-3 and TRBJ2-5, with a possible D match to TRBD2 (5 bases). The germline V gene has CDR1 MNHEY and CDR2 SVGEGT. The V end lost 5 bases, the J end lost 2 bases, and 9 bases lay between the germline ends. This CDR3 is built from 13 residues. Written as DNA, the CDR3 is TGTGCCAGCAGTCCGGGATTTCAAGAGACCCAGTACTTC. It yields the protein CASSPGFQETQYF.

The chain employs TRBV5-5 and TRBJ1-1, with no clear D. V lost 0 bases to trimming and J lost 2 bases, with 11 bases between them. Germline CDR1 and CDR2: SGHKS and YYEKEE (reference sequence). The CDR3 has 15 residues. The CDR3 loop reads CASSLASGFNTEAFF. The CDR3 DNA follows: TGTGCCAGCAGCTTGGCTTCGGGGTTTAACACTGAAGCTTTCTTT.

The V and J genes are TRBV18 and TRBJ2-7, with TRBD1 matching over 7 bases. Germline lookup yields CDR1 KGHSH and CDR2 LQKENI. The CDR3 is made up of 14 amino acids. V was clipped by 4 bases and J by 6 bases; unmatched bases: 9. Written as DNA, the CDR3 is TGTGCCAGCTCACGACAGGGCGAGATCGGCGAGCAGTACTTC. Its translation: CASSRQGEIGEQYF.

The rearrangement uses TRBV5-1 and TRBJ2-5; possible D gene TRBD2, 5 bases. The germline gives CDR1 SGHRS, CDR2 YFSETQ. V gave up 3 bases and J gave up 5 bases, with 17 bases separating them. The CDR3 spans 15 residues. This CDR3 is CASSSLVPRGETQYF. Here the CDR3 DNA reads TGCGCCAGCAGCTCCTTAGTCCCCCGAGGGGAGACCCAGTACTTC.